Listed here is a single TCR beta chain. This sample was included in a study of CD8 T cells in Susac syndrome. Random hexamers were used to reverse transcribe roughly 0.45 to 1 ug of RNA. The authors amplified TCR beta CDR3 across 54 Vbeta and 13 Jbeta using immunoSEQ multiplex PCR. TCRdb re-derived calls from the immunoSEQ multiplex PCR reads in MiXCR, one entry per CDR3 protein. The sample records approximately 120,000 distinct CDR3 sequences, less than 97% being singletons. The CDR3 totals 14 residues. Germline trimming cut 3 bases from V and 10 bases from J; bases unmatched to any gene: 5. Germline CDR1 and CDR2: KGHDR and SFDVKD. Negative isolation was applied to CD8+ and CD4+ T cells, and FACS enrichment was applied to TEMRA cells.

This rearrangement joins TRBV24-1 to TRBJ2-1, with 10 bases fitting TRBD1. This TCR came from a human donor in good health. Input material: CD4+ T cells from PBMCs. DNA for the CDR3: TGTGCCACCAGTGATCGTGACAGGGGGCTGGAGCAGTTCTTC. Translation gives CATSDRDRGLEQFF.